The entry below gives a single T cell receptor beta chain sequence along with its context. This record belongs to a study of blood T cell repertoires in COVID-19. CDR1 and CDR2 from the germline V gene are SGHRS and YFSETQ. The CDR3 runs 14 residues. Trimming took off 2 bases at V and 0 bases at J, with 7 bases between the two ends. Per the authors' pipeline: By means of reference gene primer amplification, nucleated cell counts were estimated. The method was immunoSEQ multiplex PCR; TCRdb's version includes in-frame clones alone and lacks a portion of them. That table supplies the V and J calls and clone size; D and trimming were determined from the DNA. In the table there are roughly 200,000 clones, around 89% of which are singletons.

Source material: peripheral blood. This chain links TRBV5-1 with TRBJ2-3; weak D call: TRBD2 (6 bases). This receptor was taken from a woman in her twenties or thirties with acute or convalescent COVID-19. The CDR3 nucleotides read TGCGCCAGCAGCTTTGGGACTAGCACAGATACGCAGTATTTT. Amino acid sequence: CASSFGTSTDTQYF.